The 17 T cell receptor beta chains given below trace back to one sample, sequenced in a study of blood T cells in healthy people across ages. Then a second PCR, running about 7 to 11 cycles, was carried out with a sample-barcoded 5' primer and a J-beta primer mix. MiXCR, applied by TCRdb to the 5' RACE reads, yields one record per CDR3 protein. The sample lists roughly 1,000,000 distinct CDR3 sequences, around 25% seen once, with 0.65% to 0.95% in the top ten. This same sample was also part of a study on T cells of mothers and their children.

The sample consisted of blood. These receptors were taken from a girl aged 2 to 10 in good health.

CDR3 DNA sequence: TGTGCCAGCAGACTCGGGACCTCCTACGAGCAGTACTTC. This translates into CASRLGTSYEQYF. The chain recombines TRBV12-3 or TRBV12-4 with TRBJ2-5, with D perhaps matching TRBD1 or TRBD2 (5 bases each). Judging by the DNA end, TRBJ2-7 fits better; the J call may be wrong. The CDR3 spans 13 residues.

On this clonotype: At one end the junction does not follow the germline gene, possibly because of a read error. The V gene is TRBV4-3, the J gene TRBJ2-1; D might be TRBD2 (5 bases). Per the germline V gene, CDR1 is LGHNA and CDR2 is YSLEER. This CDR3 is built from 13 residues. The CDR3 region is CASSQDASALAYF. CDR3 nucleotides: TGCGCCAGCAGCCAAGATGCAAGCGCGCTAGCTTACTTC.

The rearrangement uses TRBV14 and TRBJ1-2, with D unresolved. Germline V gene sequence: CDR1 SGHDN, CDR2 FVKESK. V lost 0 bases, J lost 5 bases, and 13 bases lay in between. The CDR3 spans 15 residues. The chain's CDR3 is CASSQEVEEGYGYTF. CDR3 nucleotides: TGTGCCAGCAGCCAAGAGGTTGAGGAGGGATATGGCTACACCTTC.

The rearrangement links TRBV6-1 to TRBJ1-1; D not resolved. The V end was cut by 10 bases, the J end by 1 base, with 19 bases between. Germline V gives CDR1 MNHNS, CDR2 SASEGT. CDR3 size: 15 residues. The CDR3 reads CATTQLGPRNTEAFF. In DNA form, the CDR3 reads TGTGCCACAACCCAGTTAGGGCCACGGAACACTGAAGCTTTCTTT.

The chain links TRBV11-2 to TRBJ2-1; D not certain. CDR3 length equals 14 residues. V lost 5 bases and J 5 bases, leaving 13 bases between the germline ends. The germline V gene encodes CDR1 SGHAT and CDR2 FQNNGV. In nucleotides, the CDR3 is TGTGCCAGCAGCCCGAGAATAATAGACAATGAGCAGTTCTTC. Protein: CASSPRIIDNEQFF. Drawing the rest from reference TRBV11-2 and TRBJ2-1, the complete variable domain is EAGVAQSPRYKIIEKRQSVAFWCNPISGHATLYWYQQILGQGPKLLIQFQNNGVVDDSQLPKDRFSAERLKGVDSTLKIQPAKLEDSAVYLCASSPRIIDNEQFFGPGTRLTVL.

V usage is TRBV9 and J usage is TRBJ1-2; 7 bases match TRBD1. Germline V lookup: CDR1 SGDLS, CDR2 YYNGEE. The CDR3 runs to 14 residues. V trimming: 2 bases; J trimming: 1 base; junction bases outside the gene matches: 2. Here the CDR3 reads CASSVGQSNYGYTF. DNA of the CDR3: TGTGCCAGCAGCGTGGGACAGAGTAACTATGGCTACACCTTC.

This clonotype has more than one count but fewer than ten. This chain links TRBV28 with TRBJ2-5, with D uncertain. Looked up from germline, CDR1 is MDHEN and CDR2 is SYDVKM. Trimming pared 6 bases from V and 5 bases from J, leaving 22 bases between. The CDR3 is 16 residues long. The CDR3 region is CASRPTPDRMGETQYF. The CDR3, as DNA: TGTGCCAGCAGACCAACCCCCGACCGGATGGGGGAGACCCAGTACTTC.

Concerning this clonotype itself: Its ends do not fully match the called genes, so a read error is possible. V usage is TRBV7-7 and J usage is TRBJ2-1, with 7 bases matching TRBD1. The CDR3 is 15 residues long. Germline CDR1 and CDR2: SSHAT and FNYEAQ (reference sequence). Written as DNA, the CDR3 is TGTGCTAGCAGCCCCGACAGGGTCGGCTACAATGAGCAGTTCTTC. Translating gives CASSPDRVGYNEQFF. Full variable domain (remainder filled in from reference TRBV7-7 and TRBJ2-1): GAGVSQSPRYKVTKRGQDVTLRCDPISSHATLYWYQQALGQGPEFLTYFNYEAQPDKSGLPSDRFSAERPEGSISTLTIQRTEQRDSAMYRCASSPDRVGYNEQFFGPGTRLTVL.

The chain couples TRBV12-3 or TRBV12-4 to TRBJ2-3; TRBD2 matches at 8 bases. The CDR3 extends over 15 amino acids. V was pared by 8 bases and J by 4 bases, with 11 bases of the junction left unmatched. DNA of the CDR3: TGTGCCAGCTCCCAAGCGGGAGTAAAATCAGATACGCAGTATTTT. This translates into CASSQAGVKSDTQYF.

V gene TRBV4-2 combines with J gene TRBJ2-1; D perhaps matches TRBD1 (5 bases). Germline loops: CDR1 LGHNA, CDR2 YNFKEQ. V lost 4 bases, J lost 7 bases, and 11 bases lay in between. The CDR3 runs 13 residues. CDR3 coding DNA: TGTGCCAGCAGCCGTAAAGGGGAAAATGAGCAGTTCTTC. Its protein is CASSRKGENEQFF.

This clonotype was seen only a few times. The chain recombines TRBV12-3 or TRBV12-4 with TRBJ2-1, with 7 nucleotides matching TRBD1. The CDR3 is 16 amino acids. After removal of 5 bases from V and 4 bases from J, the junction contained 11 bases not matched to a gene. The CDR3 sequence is CASSIATGQSYNEQFF. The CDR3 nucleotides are TGTGCCAGCAGTATCGCAACGGGACAGAGTTACAATGAGCAGTTCTTC.

Written as DNA, the CDR3 is TGCGCCAGCAGCTTGGATGTTGGAGCGCAAGAGACCCAGTACTTC. This sequence encodes CASSLDVGAQETQYF. The chain is built from TRBV5-1 and TRBJ2-5, with no clear D. The V gene lost 0 bases and the J gene lost 2 bases, with 11 bases spanning the gap. Germline values: CDR1 SGHRS, CDR2 YFSETQ. CDR3 length equals 15 residues.

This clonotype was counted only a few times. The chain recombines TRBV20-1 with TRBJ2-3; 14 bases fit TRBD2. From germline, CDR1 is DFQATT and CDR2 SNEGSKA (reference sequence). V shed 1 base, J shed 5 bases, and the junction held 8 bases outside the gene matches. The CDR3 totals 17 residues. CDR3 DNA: TGCAGTGCTAGAGTATTGACTAGCGGGAGGGCCATAGATACGCAGTATTTT. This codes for CSARVLTSGRAIDTQYF.

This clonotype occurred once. CDR3 in amino acids: CAIKPTHMGYEQFF. CDR3 nucleotides: TGTGCCATCAAGCCGACCCACATGGGGTATGAGCAGTTCTTC. This chain joins TRBV10-3 and TRBJ2-1; D unresolved. V shed 7 bases and J shed 8 bases, with 18 bases lying between them. This CDR3 has 14 amino acids. In germline, CDR1 is ENHRY, CDR2 SYGVKD.

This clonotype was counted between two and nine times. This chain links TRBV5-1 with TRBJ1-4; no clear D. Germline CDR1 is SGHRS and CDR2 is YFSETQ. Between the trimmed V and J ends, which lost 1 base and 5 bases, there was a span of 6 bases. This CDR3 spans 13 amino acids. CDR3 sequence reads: CASSLSPNEKLFF. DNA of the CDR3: TGCGCCAGCAGCTTGTCGCCCAATGAAAAACTGTTTTTT.

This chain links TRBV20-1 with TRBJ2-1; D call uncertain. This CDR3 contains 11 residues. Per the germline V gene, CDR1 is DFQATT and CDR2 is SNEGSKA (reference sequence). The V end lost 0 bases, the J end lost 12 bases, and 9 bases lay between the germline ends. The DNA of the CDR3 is TGCAGTGCTAGAGAGGGGAATAGGCAGTTCTTC. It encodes CSAREGNRQFF.

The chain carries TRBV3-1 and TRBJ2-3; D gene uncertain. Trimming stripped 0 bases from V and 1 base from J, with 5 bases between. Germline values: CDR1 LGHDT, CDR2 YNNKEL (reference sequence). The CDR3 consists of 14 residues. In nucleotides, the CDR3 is TGTGCCAGCAGCCAAGATACCCGCACAGATACGCAGTATTTT. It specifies CASSQDTRTDTQYF.